A single sample is the source of the 2 T cell receptor beta chains below, sequenced in a study of cytomegalovirus exposure and HLA in healthy donors. A multiplex PCR was run with 60 Vbeta primers and 13 Jbeta primers. Repertoires were generated with immunoSEQ multiplex PCR, while TCRdb's copy carries only in-frame clones and drops some. The sample records fewer than 95,000 clones, roughly 85% being singletons. Sequencing was performed on PBMCs. These receptors all stem from a man aged 40-49 years in good health and CMV-seropositive.

The V call is TRBV15, the J call TRBJ1-3; D possibly corresponds to TRBD1 (5 bases). The V gene lost 1 base and the J gene lost 3 bases, with 13 bases spanning the gap. Per germline, CDR1 LNHNV and CDR2 YYDKDF (reference sequence). The CDR3 length is 16 residues. This CDR3 is CATSRGDRLNGNTIYF. CDR3 bases: TGTGCCACCAGCAGAGGAGACAGATTAAATGGAAACACCATATATTTT.

The genes are TRBV5-4 and TRBJ2-1; 8 bases match TRBD2. V dropped 3 bases and J dropped 5; count of bases not matched to a gene: 7. CDR1 and CDR2 (germline): SGHNT, YYREEE (reference sequence). The CDR3 loop spans 15 amino acids. The CDR3 region is CASSSSGGSHNEQFF. The CDR3 DNA sequence: TGTGCCAGCAGCTCAAGCGGGGGAAGCCACAATGAGCAGTTCTTC. Full variable domain (outside the CDR3, taken from reference TRBV5-4 and TRBJ2-1): ETGVTQSPTHLIKTRGQQVTLRCSSQSGHNTVSWYQQALGQGPQFIFQYYREEENGRGNFPPRFSGLQFPNYSSELNVNALELDDSALYLCASSSSGGSHNEQFFGPGTRLTVL.